Presented here are 24 T cell receptor beta chains from one specimen sequenced in a study of Graves' ophthalmopathy and Graves' hyperthyroidism. Transcripts of RNA were the source for amplifying TCR beta CDR3 regions. Following a first-round RT-PCR that used HTBI primers, a second-round multiplex PCR was carried out. TCRdb reprocessed the multiplex PCR reads via MiXCR and lists one record per CDR3 protein. This table holds more than 300,000 distinct CDR3 sequences, 15% found once. Sequencing input: peripheral blood. The receptor set was obtained from a woman younger than 35 with stable Graves' hyperthyroidism.

This clonotype was observed at least ten times. The chain uses TRBV19 and TRBJ2-1; perhaps TRBD1 as D (6 bases). V was trimmed by 4 bases and J by 3 bases, leaving 13 bases between them. Germline CDR1 is LNHDA and CDR2 is SQIVND (reference sequence). The CDR3 is made up of 15 amino acids. CDR3 protein: CASSNGQPFYNEQFF. The CDR3 region has the DNA TGTGCCAGTAGTAACGGACAGCCATTCTACAATGAGCAGTTCTTC. The complete variable domain, with remaining parts taken from reference TRBV19 and TRBJ2-1, reads DGGITQSPKYLFRKEGQNVTLSCEQNLNHDAMYWYRQDPGQGLRLIYYSQIVNDFQKGDIAEGYSVSREKKESFPLTVTSAQKNPTAFYLCASSNGQPFYNEQFFGPGTRLTVL.

The chain carries TRBV3-1 and TRBJ2-7; D is unresolved. CDR3 length: 14 residues. Per the germline V gene, CDR1 is LGHDT and CDR2 is YNNKEL (reference sequence). Trimming removed 0 bases at V and 6 bases at J, with 12 bases between. This CDR3 reads CASSQDGGPAEQYF. The CDR3 DNA reads as TGTGCCAGCAGCCAAGATGGTGGACCTGCCGAGCAGTACTTC.

This clonotype was found a few times. The chain couples TRBV19 to TRBJ1-5; 9 bases fit TRBD1. Germline V CDR1 and CDR2: LNHDA, SQIVND (reference sequence). This CDR3 is built from 14 residues. With 3 bases clipped from V and 7 bases from J, the junction kept 4 bases outside the gene matches. The CDR3 DNA sequence: TGTGCCAGTAGTATGGTGGACAGGGGACAGCCCCAGCATTTT. This encodes CASSMVDRGQPQHF.

Only a few counts were recorded for this clonotype. The chain joins TRBV12-3 or TRBV12-4 to TRBJ2-5; D call uncertain. V was pared by 6 bases and J by 8 bases, with 16 bases between. There are 13 residues in the CDR3. CDR3 sequence (DNA): TGTGCCAGCAGCAGGTGGCAGATGGAAACCCAGTACTTC. Protein sequence: CASSRWQMETQYF.

The sample holds many counts of this clonotype. The chain recombines TRBV7-9 with TRBJ1-2, with TRBD1 matching 10 bases. CDR3 length: 13 amino acids. V dropped 5 bases and J dropped 8; count of bases not matched to a gene: 5. The germline gives CDR1 SEHNR, CDR2 FQNEAQ (reference sequence). CDR3 coding DNA: TGTGCCAGCAGCGTTGGACAGGGGGAGGGCTACACCTTC. Its protein product is CASSVGQGEGYTF.

Many counts were recorded for this clonotype. V gene TRBV18 combines with J gene TRBJ2-7, with 11 bases matching TRBD2. Losses at the gene ends were 3 bases for V and 5 bases for J; bases not matched to a gene: 6. Germline V gives CDR1 KGHSH, CDR2 LQKENI. This CDR3 region has 15 residues. The CDR3 loop reads CASSPLAGGFDEQYF. The CDR3 DNA reads TGTGCCAGCTCACCCCTAGCGGGGGGCTTCGACGAGCAGTACTTC.

This clonotype was counted many times. V usage is TRBV18 and J usage is TRBJ1-1, with 9 bases identical to TRBD1. Germline V gene sequence: CDR1 KGHSH, CDR2 LQKENI. V dropped 6 bases and J dropped 1; count of bases not matched to a gene: 12. CDR3 length equals 17 residues. As DNA, the CDR3 is TGTGCCAGCTCGGAGCGCACAGGGGGCCTAAAGAACACTGAAGCTTTCTTT. The encoded protein is CASSERTGGLKNTEAFF.

This clonotype was observed many times. This could be a read error, since a much larger clone is one nucleotide away. The DNA for the CDR3 is TGTGCCAGCAGTCCTGACCCGGGGGTCCAAGAGACCAAGTACTTC. As protein: CASSPDPGVQETKYF. V usage is TRBV6-1 and J usage is TRBJ2-5, with D possibly matching TRBD2 (6 bases). Per germline, CDR1 MNHNS and CDR2 SASEGT. This CDR3 has 15 residues.

This clonotype was recorded at least ten times. The V gene is TRBV6-5, the J gene TRBJ1-1; TRBD1 might be the D (5 bases). V was shortened by 0 bases and J by 4 bases, with 9 bases between the two germline ends. Germline V lookup: CDR1 MNHEY, CDR2 SVGAGI. The CDR3 is 14 amino acids. The CDR3 reads CASSYSVGTTEAFF. The CDR3 nucleotides read TGTGCCAGCAGTTACTCCGTGGGGACCACTGAAGCTTTCTTT.

This clonotype has only a few counts. V gene TRBV15 combines with J gene TRBJ2-3, with D tentatively TRBD1 or TRBD2 (5 bases each). Trimming took 0 bases from V and 4 from J, leaving 17 bases between them. This CDR3 spans 17 amino acids. Germline V CDR1 and CDR2: LNHNV, YYDKDF (reference sequence). CDR3 loop: CATSRDLGAASSDTQYF. The CDR3 region has the DNA TGTGCCACCAGCAGAGATCTCGGGGCCGCTTCTTCAGATACGCAGTATTTT.

This clonotype was seen at least ten times. V is TRBV6-2 or TRBV6-3 and J is TRBJ1-1; possibly TRBD1 for D (6 bases). This CDR3 is 15 amino acids long. Germline V gene lookup returns CDR1 MNHEY and CDR2 SVGEGT. V lost 5 bases and J lost 5, with 18 bases in between. CDR3 sequence reads: CASSHLPTGGTEAFF. CDR3 in DNA: TGTGCCAGCAGTCATCTACCGACAGGCGGAACTGAAGCTTTCTTT.

This rearrangement joins TRBV12-3 or TRBV12-4 to TRBJ1-1; 7 bases map to TRBD1. Germline trimming cut 6 bases from V and 7 bases from J; bases unmatched to any gene: 11. The CDR3 runs 14 residues. CDR3 region: CASSPRQGLIEAFF. The CDR3 nucleotides are TGTGCCAGCAGCCCTAGACAGGGCCTCATTGAAGCTTTCTTT.

This clonotype was recorded a few times. The rearrangement uses TRBV11-1 and TRBJ2-3; D is unresolved. This CDR3 comprises 15 residues. CDR1 SGHAT and CDR2 FQDESV come from the germline V gene (reference sequence). Trimming removed 6 bases from V and 0 bases from J, with 13 bases in between. The CDR3 nucleotides read TGTGCCAGCAGTCCGACGGGCTCTAGCACAGATACGCAGTATTTT. Translated: CASSPTGSSTDTQYF.

This clonotype was counted at least ten times. This chain links TRBV19 with TRBJ1-6; the D is unclear. CDR3 length: 14 amino acids. The V end lost 5 bases, the J end lost 7 bases, and 12 bases lay between the germline ends. The germline V gene encodes CDR1 LNHDA and CDR2 SQIVND (reference sequence). CDR3 in amino acids: CASSPGSGNSPLHF. CDR3 DNA sequence: TGTGCCAGTAGTCCGGGGAGTGGAAATTCACCCCTCCACTTT.

This clonotype was seen many times. This rearrangement joins TRBV5-1 to TRBJ2-5, with 7 bases matching TRBD1. From germline, CDR1 is SGHRS and CDR2 YFSETQ. J gave up 0 bases and V 0 bases, and 2 bases lay outside the gene matches. The CDR3 length is 15 residues. The CDR3 DNA reads as TGCGCCAGCAGCTTGGTAACAGGGGACCAAGAGACCCAGTACTTC. It translates to CASSLVTGDQETQYF.

The rearrangement uses TRBV12-3 or TRBV12-4 and TRBJ1-1; 9 bases match TRBD1. This CDR3 has 16 residues. J lost 0 bases, V lost 6 bases, and 8 bases had no gene match. In DNA, the CDR3 is TGTGCCAGCAGAACCGGGACAGGGAACATGAACACTGAAGCTTTCTTT. It translates to CASRTGTGNMNTEAFF.

This clonotype was recorded at least ten times. The J gene is TRBJ2-7, the V gene TRBV19; D remains ambiguous. CDR3 size: 13 residues. Germline assignment: CDR1 LNHDA and CDR2 SQIVND (reference sequence). The V end lost 3 bases, the J end lost 7 bases, and 13 bases lay between the germline ends. The DNA for the CDR3 is TGTGCCAGTAGTATCGGTTACGCCAGTGAGCAGTACTTC. Amino acids: CASSIGYASEQYF.

The V gene is TRBV5-1, the J gene TRBJ2-7, with a tentative D call TRBD1 (6 bases). Per germline, CDR1 SGHRS and CDR2 YFSETQ. V lost 1 base and J 3 bases, leaving 11 bases between the germline ends. The CDR3 has 14 residues. CDR3 sequence: CASSLRTEVYEQYF. The CDR3 nucleotides read TGCGCCAGCAGCTTGAGGACAGAAGTCTACGAGCAGTACTTC. Full variable domain (outside the CDR3, taken from reference TRBV5-1 and TRBJ2-7): KAGVTQTPRYLIKTRGQQVTLSCSPISGHRSVSWYQQTPGQGLQFLFEYFSETQRNKGNFPGRFSGRQFSNSRSEMNVSTLELGDSALYLCASSLRTEVYEQYFGPGTRLTVT.

The chain is built from TRBV18 and TRBJ1-2, with 11 bases fitting TRBD1. The CDR3 consists of 16 residues. CDR1 KGHSH and CDR2 LQKENI come from the germline V gene. J was trimmed by 6 bases and V by 4 bases; bases with no gene match: 10. The CDR3 DNA reads TGTGCCAGCTCACGAACCCAGGGACAGGGGGAGGATGGCTACACCTTC. Translation gives CASSRTQGQGEDGYTF.

This clonotype has ten or more counts. The rearrangement joins TRBV12-3 or TRBV12-4 to TRBJ2-2; D remains ambiguous. The length of the CDR3 is 14 residues. V gave up 7 bases and J gave up 0 bases, with 9 bases separating them. CDR3 nucleotides: TGTGCCAGCACCCCCCAGACGAACACCGGGGAGCTGTTTTTT. This sequence encodes CASTPQTNTGELFF.

This chain joins TRBV12-3 or TRBV12-4 and TRBJ2-7, with 9 bases lining up with TRBD2. With V trimmed by 5 bases and J by 3 bases, 14 bases remained unmatched. The CDR3 runs to 17 residues. CDR3 amino acids: CASSLNTPGAGGYEQYF. The CDR3 nucleotides are TGTGCCAGCAGTCTCAATACCCCTGGAGCGGGGGGCTACGAGCAGTACTTC.

The V call is TRBV20-1, the J call TRBJ2-2; 14 bases are a match to TRBD2. The germline gives CDR1 DFQATT, CDR2 SNEGSKA (reference sequence). The CDR3 runs 17 residues. J was trimmed by 2 bases and V by 5 bases; bases with no gene match: 7. The CDR3 nucleotides are TGCAGTGCTCGTGGACTAGCGGGGGGCGAAAACACCGGGGAGCTGTTTTTT. As protein: CSARGLAGGENTGELFF.

A few counts support this clonotype. The J gene is TRBJ2-7, the V gene TRBV7-2; 8 bases are a match to TRBD1. The CDR3 runs to 14 residues. Trimming cost V 4 bases and J 7 bases; bases outside gene matches: 9. Germline CDR1 reads SGHTA; CDR2 reads FQGNSA. The CDR3 loop is CASSYRDRSDEQYF. CDR3 sequence (DNA): TGTGCCAGCAGCTACCGGGACAGGTCCGATGAGCAGTACTTC.

A few counts support this clonotype. CDR3 protein: CASSPHENTGELFF. Written as DNA, the CDR3 is TGTGCCAGCAGTCCTCACGAGAACACCGGGGAGCTGTTTTTT. The chain recombines TRBV6-2 or TRBV6-3 with TRBJ2-2; D remains ambiguous. This CDR3 region has 14 residues. The germline CDR1 and CDR2 sequences are MNHEY and SVGEGT. The V end lost 5 bases, the J end lost 1 base, and 8 bases lay between the germline ends.